This passage covers 4 T cell receptor beta chains from one sample sequenced in a study of human T cells and chemical hapten exposure. Indicated time point: pre-sensitization, week 0. The treatment here: therapeutic diphenylcyclopropenone sensitization with weekly scalp DPC. In TCRdb, the RACE reads were re-called with MiXCR into one record per CDR3 protein. This table holds around 380,000 distinct CDR3 sequences, 5.5% found once. Sequencing was performed on whole blood, taken in connection with sensitization to the hapten diphenylcyclopropenone (DPC). The receptors originated from a woman aged 18-35 years with alopecia areata. Some clones in this sample may be carry-over from other donors' samples.

This clonotype appeared many times. J is TRBJ2-4 and V is TRBV28; D possibly corresponds to TRBD1 (7 bases). Trimming stripped 2 bases from V and 8 bases from J, with 16 bases between. There are 15 residues in the CDR3. Per germline, CDR1 MDHEN and CDR2 SYDVKM. CDR3 sequence reads: CASSLRTGEVDIQYF. In nucleotides, the CDR3 is TGTGCCAGCAGTTTACGCACAGGGGAGGTCGACATTCAGTACTTC.

This clonotype was detected ten times or more. The chain carries TRBV6-1 and TRBJ2-1; possibly TRBD2 for D (5 bases). Germline V gene data show CDR1 as MNHNS and CDR2 as SASEGT. CDR3 size: 13 residues. V was pared by 3 bases and J by 9 bases, with 12 bases between. The CDR3 reads CASSDFSVGEQFF. In DNA, the CDR3 is TGTGCCAGCAGTGATTTTAGCGTCGGTGAGCAGTTCTTC.

The chain employs TRBV6-5 and TRBJ2-1, with TRBD1 as a possible D gene (6 bases). Deletions cut 2 bases from V and 6 bases from J, with 8 bases between. Germline V lookup: CDR1 MNHEY, CDR2 SVGAGI. The CDR3 loop spans 13 amino acids. The CDR3 sequence is CASSYTGSNEQFF. The CDR3 DNA follows: TGTGCCAGCAGTTACACAGGGTCCAATGAGCAGTTCTTC.

This clonotype has more than one count but fewer than ten. The rearrangement links TRBV19 to TRBJ1-5; TRBD1 might be the D (6 bases). Germline CDR1 LNHDA, CDR2 SQIVND (reference sequence). The CDR3 totals 16 residues. Trimming pared 1 base from V and 3 bases from J, leaving 13 bases between. Here the CDR3 reads CASSIVRTGTNQPQHF. The DNA for the CDR3 is TGTGCCAGTAGTATAGTCCGCACAGGGACCAATCAGCCCCAGCATTTT.